The next 18 T cell receptor beta chains were all read from a single sample in a study of blood T cells in healthy people across ages. A sample-barcoded 5' primer and a J-beta primer mix were used in a second PCR of roughly 7 to 11 cycles. TCRdb re-analysed the 5' RACE reads in MiXCR, keeping a single row per CDR3 protein. The sample holds about 290,000 distinct CDR3 sequences, 27% seen once. Sequenced material: blood. The receptors stem from a woman in her 70s in good health.

The chain has TRBV11-1 and TRBJ1-1; D is uncertain. The germline V and J ends were trimmed by 1 base and 1 base, with 13 bases remaining between them. The germline CDR1 and CDR2 sequences are SGHAT and FQDESV (reference sequence). This CDR3 is built from 16 residues. The CDR3 loop is CASSLGAVRQNTEAFF. The CDR3 region has the DNA TGTGCCAGCAGCTTAGGGGCAGTACGCCAGAACACTGAAGCTTTCTTT.

This clonotype was found a few times. The genes are TRBV14 and TRBJ2-2; D is uncertain. Per the germline V gene, CDR1 is SGHDN and CDR2 is FVKESK. The CDR3 has 14 amino acids. V was trimmed by 2 bases and J by 1 base, leaving 5 bases between them. The CDR3 here is CASSQFVNTGELFF. The DNA of the CDR3 is TGTGCCAGCAGCCAATTCGTGAACACCGGGGAGCTGTTTTTT. The full variable domain, rest sourced from reference TRBV14 and TRBJ2-2, is EAGVTQFPSHSVIEKGQTVTLRCDPISGHDNLYWYRRVMGKEIKFLLHFVKESKQDESGMPNNRFLAERTGGTYSTLKVQPAELEDSGVYFCASSQFVNTGELFFGEGSRLTVL.

To note about this clonotype: A much larger clone differs by one base, so this may be a read error. V is TRBV28 and J is TRBJ2-5; D is uncertain. V lost 7 bases and J 11 bases, leaving 14 bases between the germline ends. The CDR3 is 11 residues long. CDR1 is MDHEN, CDR2 SYDVKM, per germline. In DNA, the CDR3 is TGTGCCAGCATAGGATCGGCGGAGCAGTACTTC. It yields the protein CASIGSAEQYF.

The table lists this clonotype with a count of one. The chain couples TRBV3-1 to TRBJ1-1; D unclear. Trimming pared 4 bases from V and 1 base from J, leaving 10 bases between. Germline CDR1 reads LGHDT; CDR2 reads YNNKEL (reference sequence). This CDR3 comprises 14 residues. CDR3 sequence (DNA): TGTGCCAGCAGCCTCTACCGGCAGAACACTGAAGCTTTCTTT. Amino acids: CASSLYRQNTEAFF.

The rearrangement uses TRBV28 and TRBJ2-7, with D possibly matching TRBD2 (6 bases). The CDR3 runs to 15 residues. The germline V gene encodes CDR1 MDHEN and CDR2 SYDVKM. V lost 3 bases, J lost 4 bases, and 16 bases lay in between. The CDR3 DNA follows: TGTGCCAGCAGTTTTCGTGACGGAGGGAGGTACGAGCAGTACTTC. This translates into CASSFRDGGRYEQYF.

This chain uses TRBV5-5 with TRBJ2-4; D is undetermined. This CDR3 is built from 20 residues. V lost 0 bases, J lost 0 bases, and 22 bases lay in between. In germline, CDR1 is SGHKS, CDR2 YYEKEE (reference sequence). CDR3 nucleotides: TGTGCCAGCAGCTTGGGGGGAATTGCGTCGCAGCGACTAGCCAAAAACATTCAGTACTTC. It encodes CASSLGGIASQRLAKNIQYF.

The chain couples TRBV20-1 to TRBJ1-4; the D is unclear. V was trimmed by 3 bases and J by 6 bases, leaving 17 bases between them. Germline assignment: CDR1 DFQATT and CDR2 SNEGSKA (reference sequence). The CDR3 consists of 15 residues. CDR3 in DNA: TGCAGTGCTAGCTCTCATATAGGATTTCATGAAAAACTGTTTTTT. Translation: CSASSHIGFHEKLFF.

In this sample, this clonotype turned up a few times. V usage is TRBV6-1 and J usage is TRBJ2-5; D not certain. The J call may be faulty, since TRBJ2-7 better matches the DNA end. CDR3 length: 16 residues. Germline CDR1 MNHNS, CDR2 SASEGT. CDR3 amino acids: CASRWPLDLAEYEQYF. CDR3 nucleotide sequence: TGTGCCAGCAGATGGCCCCTAGATCTGGCCGAATACGAGCAGTACTTC.

This clonotype has a count of ten or more. V usage is TRBV29-1 and J usage is TRBJ1-1; D is perhaps TRBD1 (6 bases). Between the trimmed V and J ends, which lost 1 base and 1 base, there was a span of 13 bases. This CDR3 is built from 15 residues. CDR1 and CDR2 from the germline V gene are SQVTM and ANQGSEA. Here the CDR3 reads CSVEVVQGGNTEAFF. CDR3 nucleotide sequence: TGCAGCGTTGAAGTTGTACAGGGAGGGAACACTGAAGCTTTCTTT.

This chain links TRBV28 with TRBJ2-5; 9 bases line up with TRBD1. With V trimmed by 4 bases and J by 5 bases, 14 bases remained unmatched. Germline CDR1 is MDHEN and CDR2 is SYDVKM. This CDR3 contains 17 residues. For the CDR3, the DNA is TGTGCCAGCAGTTCCCCACAGACAGGGGGGATCAGGGAGACCCAGTACTTC. Protein product: CASSSPQTGGIRETQYF. Full variable domain (rest looked up from reference TRBV28 and TRBJ2-5): DVKVTQSSRYLVKRTGEKVFLECVQDMDHENMFWYRQDPGLGLRLIYFSYDVKMKEKGDIPEGYSVSREKKERFSLILESASTNQTSMYLCASSSPQTGGIRETQYFGPGTRLLVL.

As regards this clonotype: A read error may account for a junction end that differs from germline. The chain employs TRBV30 and TRBJ1-1; D perhaps matches TRBD1 (6 bases). Germline V gene sequence: CDR1 GTSNPN, CDR2 SVGIG (reference sequence). This CDR3 comprises 13 residues. CDR3 protein: CAWSVRGRDKNSF. DNA for the CDR3: TGTGCCTGGAGTGTACGAGGAAGGGACAAGAATAGTTTT.

As concerns this clonotype: A read error may account for a junction end that differs from germline. The chain links TRBV29-1 to TRBJ2-2; tentative D call: TRBD1 (6 bases). The CDR3 consists of 12 residues. Per the germline V gene, CDR1 is SQVTM and CDR2 is ANQGSEA. The CDR3 region is CSVYRADGEPFF. DNA for the CDR3: TGCAGCGTTTACAGGGCGGACGGGGAGCCGTTTTTT.

V is TRBV9 and J is TRBJ1-2; D is perhaps TRBD1 (6 bases). This CDR3 has 12 residues. The V end lost 1 base, the J end lost 10 bases, and 11 bases lay between the germline ends. Germline V gene data show CDR1 as SGDLS and CDR2 as YYNGEE. The DNA for the CDR3 is TGTGCCAGCAGCGTAACAGGGACTGACTACACCTTC. Residues: CASSVTGTDYTF.

DNA for the CDR3: TGTGCCAGCAGCCCCGACATAGCGGAAGTCTACGAGCAGTACTTC. Protein: CASSPDIAEVYEQYF. The chain is built from TRBV9 and TRBJ2-7; D might be TRBD2 (6 bases). The length of the CDR3 is 15 residues. The V end was cut by 4 bases, the J end by 3 bases, with 17 bases between. The V gene's germline CDR1 is SGDLS and CDR2 YYNGEE.

The chain recombines TRBV28 with TRBJ1-1; D not resolved. The V gene lost 3 bases and the J gene lost 5 bases, with 10 bases spanning the gap. Germline V gene data show CDR1 as MDHEN and CDR2 as SYDVKM. CDR3 size: 13 residues. CDR3 loop: CASSFGLATEAFF. Written as DNA, the CDR3 is TGTGCCAGCAGTTTCGGTTTAGCGACTGAAGCTTTCTTT.

The CDR3 DNA is TGCGCCAGCAGCCAAGGACAGGGAGGCGACAATGAGCAGTTCTTC. Its protein product is CASSQGQGGDNEQFF. V is TRBV4-3 and J is TRBJ2-1, with D perhaps TRBD1 (7 bases). The V end lost 1 base, the J end lost 5 bases, and 12 bases lay between the germline ends. This CDR3 has 15 amino acids. Germline loops: CDR1 LGHNA, CDR2 YSLEER.

The V call is TRBV18, the J call TRBJ2-1, with TRBD1 as a possible D gene (6 bases). The V and J ends lost 3 bases and 2 bases respectively, with 14 bases between them. CDR3 size: 16 residues. Germline CDR1 is KGHSH and CDR2 is LQKENI. The CDR3 nucleotides read TGTGCCAGCTCACCCACCTCACAGGGAACCTACAATGAGCAGTTCTTC. Its translation: CASSPTSQGTYNEQFF.

At least ten counts were recorded for this clonotype. The V call is TRBV20-1, the J call TRBJ2-1; 10 nucleotides align to TRBD2. CDR3 length: 15 amino acids. Germline assignment: CDR1 DFQATT and CDR2 SNEGSKA (reference sequence). The trim removed 5 bases at V and 0 bases at J, leaving 4 bases unmatched. CDR3 DNA: TGCAGTGCTGATAGCGGGAGGAGCTCCTACAATGAGCAGTTCTTC. Residues: CSADSGRSSYNEQFF.